These 17 T cell receptor beta chains came from one sample sequenced in a study of blood T cell repertoires in COVID-19 (TCRdb year 2020). Libraries were constructed by the immunoSEQ multiplex PCR assay. TCRdb took this table from immuneACCESS and kept in-frame rearrangements with V and J called. Such tables lack part of the clones; where checked against another copy, unresolved V genes explain under half of the gap, and the rest is unexplained. The sample table records 40,000 or so clones; about 85% of these occur just once. The ten largest clonotypes hold 12% of the sample. Sequenced sample: peripheral blood. These receptors all come from a human donor in a cohort sampled during active COVID-19.

The rearrangement joins TRBV7-2 to TRBJ2-2, with D perhaps matching TRBD1 (5 bases). CDR3 length: 15 residues. Germline V gene lookup returns CDR1 SGHTA and CDR2 FQGNSA. Trimming took 1 base from V and 8 from J, leaving 14 bases between them. Here the CDR3 DNA reads TGTGCCAGCAGCTTAGTCTCCCAGGGTGGAGGGGAGCTGTTTTTT. Amino acid sequence: CASSLVSQGGGELFF. Using reference TRBV7-2 and TRBJ2-2 for the parts outside the CDR3, the full variable domain is GAGVSQSPSNKVTEKGKDVELRCDPISGHTALYWYRQSLGQGLEFLIYFQGNSAPDKSGLPSDRFSAERTGGSVSTLTIQRTQQEDSAVYLCASSLVSQGGGELFFGEGSRLTVL.

The count of this clone is one. The chain combines TRBV11-2 with TRBJ1-2; D is undetermined. CDR1 is SGHAT and CDR2 is FQNNGV in the germline V gene. The length of the CDR3 is 15 residues. V was cut by 0 bases and J by 0 bases, with 8 bases left in between. The DNA of the CDR3 is TGTGCCAGCAGCTTAGAACTGCTGTCTAACTATGGCTACACCTTC. Translating it yields CASSLELLSNYGYTF. Using reference TRBV11-2 and TRBJ1-2 for the parts outside the CDR3, the full variable domain is EAGVAQSPRYKIIEKRQSVAFWCNPISGHATLYWYQQILGQGPKLLIQFQNNGVVDDSQLPKDRFSAERLKGVDSTLKIQPAKLEDSAVYLCASSLELLSNYGYTFGSGTRLTVV.

This clone was counted a few times. The chain links TRBV3-1 (or the pseudogene TRBV3-2) to TRBJ2-1; TRBD1 matches 7 bases. V lost 5 bases to trimming and J lost 3 bases; unmatched junction nucleotides: 7. Germline CDR1 is LGHDT and CDR2 is YNNKEL (reference sequence). CDR3 size: 15 residues. For the CDR3, the DNA is TGTGCCAGCAGCGAGACAGGGCAGAGCTACAATGAGCAGTTCTTC. Protein sequence: CASSETGQSYNEQFF.

The chain joins TRBV6-6 to TRBJ1-1; the D is unclear. The CDR3 totals 15 residues. The germline CDR1 and CDR2 sequences are MNHNY and SVGAGI (reference sequence). V lost 0 bases and J lost 0, with 8 bases in between. CDR3 residues: CASSYSPGMNTEAFF. DNA for the CDR3: TGTGCCAGCAGTTACTCCCCAGGAATGAACACTGAAGCTTTCTTT.

The V and J genes are TRBV10-3 and TRBJ1-1; 8 positions match TRBD1. With V trimmed by 3 bases and J by 5 bases, 11 bases remained unmatched. This CDR3 spans 16 amino acids. CDR1 is ENHRY, CDR2 SYGVKD, per germline. The CDR3 loop reads CAISDGRGQNRTEAFF. CDR3 bases: TGTGCCATCAGTGACGGCAGGGGGCAAAATCGAACTGAAGCTTTCTTT.

The J gene is TRBJ2-3, the V gene TRBV15; 12 bases are a match to TRBD2. CDR1 and CDR2 from the germline V gene are LNHNV and YYDKDF (reference sequence). The CDR3 totals 16 residues. V lost 4 bases to trimming and J lost 6 bases; unmatched junction nucleotides: 8. The CDR3 reads CATSTPLAGGRDTQYF. The CDR3 DNA reads TGTGCCACCAGCACACCCCTAGCGGGGGGGAGGGATACGCAGTATTTT.

This clone was seen only once. V is TRBV6-2 or TRBV6-3 and J is TRBJ2-1; a possible D gene is TRBD1 (6 bases). CDR1 is MNHEY, CDR2 SVGEGT, per germline. The V end was cut by 6 bases, the J end by 8 bases, with 17 bases between. The CDR3 length is 14 residues. CDR3 region: CASSRDMGADEQFF. DNA for the CDR3: TGTGCCAGCAGCCGGGACATGGGGGCCGATGAGCAGTTCTTC.

The chain combines TRBV27 with TRBJ1-2; D is unclear. CDR1 and CDR2 from the germline V gene are MNHEY and SMNVEV (reference sequence). This CDR3 contains 14 residues. V was pared by 2 bases and J by 4 bases, with 11 bases between. CDR3 in DNA: TGTGCCAGCAGTTTAGAGGAGGTCTGCTATGGCTACACCTTC. This codes for CASSLEEVCYGYTF.

V is TRBV12-3 or TRBV12-4 and J is TRBJ2-3, with D perhaps TRBD2 (6 bases). V was pared by 3 bases and J by 3 bases, with 7 bases between. This CDR3 is 13 amino acids long. CDR3 loop: CASSLRGTDTQYF. The CDR3, as DNA: TGTGCCAGCAGTTTGCGGGGAACAGATACGCAGTATTTT.

This clone was detected many times. The same CDR3 also results from other DNA sequences found in this sample. The J gene is TRBJ1-1, the V gene TRBV29-1, with D possibly matching TRBD1 (6 bases). The germline CDR1 and CDR2 sequences are SQVTM and ANQGSEA. The CDR3 runs 8 residues. Trimming left V 6 bases short and J 11 bases short, with 7 bases between. The CDR3 region has the DNA TGCAGCGTGACAGGCGCTTTCTTT. Residues: CSVTGAFF.

The chain couples TRBV29-1 to TRBJ2-1; 8 bases are a match to TRBD2. The CDR3 contains 14 residues. Germline CDR1 reads SQVTM; CDR2 reads ANQGSEA. V lost 5 bases, J lost 4 bases, and 7 bases stayed unmatched. CDR3 sequence: CSVRRGGWYNEQFF. The CDR3 DNA reads as TGCAGCGTTCGACGGGGGGGCTGGTACAATGAGCAGTTCTTC.

V is TRBV18 and J is TRBJ1-2; TRBD1 matches 11 bases. Germline V CDR1 and CDR2: KGHSH, LQKENI. The CDR3 has 15 amino acids. Trimming cost V 5 bases and J 4 bases; bases outside gene matches: 6. Written as DNA, the CDR3 is TGTGCCAGCTCAAGGGGACAGGGGGACAGCTATGGCTACACCTTC. This sequence encodes CASSRGQGDSYGYTF.

The chain is built from TRBV6-1 and TRBJ1-1, with unresolved D. The CDR3 runs 14 residues. Trimming left V 0 bases short and J 5 bases short, with 10 bases between. Germline V CDR1 and CDR2: MNHNS, SASEGT. Here the CDR3 reads CASSEAPGNTEAFF. In DNA, the CDR3 is TGTGCCAGCAGTGAAGCGCCCGGTAATACTGAAGCTTTCTTT.

J is TRBJ1-5 and V is TRBV19, with 7 bases aligning to TRBD1. The CDR3 has 16 amino acids. V lost 2 bases to trimming and J lost 7 bases; unmatched junction nucleotides: 11. Looked up from germline, CDR1 is LNHDA and CDR2 is SQIVND (reference sequence). The DNA of the CDR3 is TGTGCCAGTAGTATACTCGCGGGGCTCAGGGGGCAGCCCCAGCATTTT. This sequence encodes CASSILAGLRGQPQHF.

The rearrangement joins TRBV19 to TRBJ1-5, with unresolved D. CDR3 length: 12 residues. CDR1 and CDR2 (germline): LNHDA, SQIVND (reference sequence). Trimming took off 8 bases at V and 1 base at J, with 6 bases between the two ends. As DNA, the CDR3 is TGTGCCAGTTGCTACAGCAATCAGCCCCAGCATTTT. Translating it yields CASCYSNQPQHF.

The V call is TRBV24-1, the J call TRBJ2-4; 8 nucleotides agree with TRBD1. In germline, CDR1 is KGHDR, CDR2 SFDVKD. The CDR3 covers 16 residues. Unmatched junction bases numbered 5, after V lost 3 bases and J lost 2 bases. Written as DNA, the CDR3 is TGTGCCACCAGTGATCCAGGGGGCGAGTCCAAAAACATTCAGTACTTC. Amino acid sequence: CATSDPGGESKNIQYF.

This sequence joins TRBV14 and TRBJ2-3; TRBD2 matches at 14 bases. The germline V gene has CDR1 SGHDN and CDR2 FVKESK. This CDR3 is 15 amino acids long. V was pared by 8 bases and J by 3 bases, with 4 bases of the junction left unmatched. The CDR3 sequence is CASARTSGGTDTQYF. In nucleotides, the CDR3 is TGTGCCAGCGCAAGGACTAGCGGGGGGACAGATACGCAGTATTTT.